What follows are 25 T cell receptor beta chains derived from one specimen sequenced in a study of T cell changes during pregnancy in multiple sclerosis. The table came from immunoSEQ multiplex PCR; TCRdb's copy has only in-frame clones and leaves some out. The sample has over 55,000 clones, 92% seen once. The source was peripheral blood, collected in the first trimester of pregnancy. The receptors originated from a female donor with multiple sclerosis, enrolled in a pregnancy study.

The CDR3 nucleotides are TGTGCCAGTAGTATAGCAGCGGCCGCCGGCAGCTCTGGAAACACCATATATTTT. Residues: CASSIAAAAGSSGNTIYF. This sequence joins TRBV19 and TRBJ1-3; no firm D call. Germline assignment: CDR1 LNHDA and CDR2 SQIVND (reference sequence). The CDR3 totals 18 residues. V lost 1 base and J lost 0, with 16 bases in between.

CDR3 amino acids: CASENSGVEQFF. CDR3 sequence (DNA): TGTGCTAGTGAGAATAGCGGTGTTGAGCAGTTCTTC. The chain couples TRBV12-5 to TRBJ2-1; perhaps TRBD2 as D (6 bases). This CDR3 contains 12 residues. Germline V gene data show CDR1 as LGHNT and CDR2 as FRNRAP. V dropped 7 bases and J dropped 9 bases, with 13 bases sitting between them.

The J gene is TRBJ2-6, the V gene TRBV7-2, with TRBD2 identical over 7 bases. This CDR3 has 17 amino acids. Per the germline V gene, CDR1 is SGHTA and CDR2 is FQGNSA. With V trimmed by 1 base and J by 1 base, 4 bases remained unmatched. The CDR3 spells CASSLEQGGSGANVLTF. The CDR3 bases are TGTGCCAGCAGCTTAGAGCAGGGAGGGTCTGGGGCCAACGTCCTGACTTTC.

The chain couples TRBV7-9 to TRBJ2-7, with 9 bases identical to TRBD2. The J segment lost 4 bases and the V segment lost 4 bases, leaving 8 bases of the junction unmatched. CDR1 is SEHNR, CDR2 FQNEAQ, per germline (reference sequence). The CDR3 is 15 amino acids. Written as DNA, the CDR3 is TGTGCCAGCAGCTACCTGACTAGCGGAGCTTACGAGCAGTACTTC. This sequence encodes CASSYLTSGAYEQYF.

This sequence joins TRBV29-1 and TRBJ2-1; 9 bases fit TRBD2. The germline CDR1 and CDR2 sequences are SQVTM and ANQGSEA. CDR3 length: 14 amino acids. Trimming removed 1 base from V and 4 bases from J; junction bases left unmatched: 2. This CDR3 reads CSVEGTSEYNEQFF. The CDR3 coding sequence is TGCAGCGTTGAAGGGACTAGCGAGTACAATGAGCAGTTCTTC.

This clone was observed a few times. The chain has TRBV2 and TRBJ2-7; TRBD2 matches 15 bases. Germline values: CDR1 SNHLY, CDR2 FYNNEI. Losses at the gene ends were 2 bases for V and 7 bases for J; bases not matched to a gene: 6. This CDR3 comprises 16 residues. The CDR3 here is CASSEWTSGRGGEQYF. For the CDR3, the DNA is TGTGCCAGCAGTGAATGGACTAGCGGGAGGGGAGGTGAGCAGTACTTC.

V is TRBV10-2 and J is TRBJ2-5; 8 positions agree with TRBD1. The CDR3 consists of 14 residues. The trim removed 1 base at V and 5 bases at J, leaving 3 bases unmatched. Germline CDR1 is WSHSY and CDR2 is SAAADI. CDR3 DNA: TGCGCCAGCAGTGAGTGGACAGGGTTGGAGACCCAGTACTTC. It codes for CASSEWTGLETQYF.

This chain uses TRBV9 with TRBJ2-1, with D maybe TRBD2 (5 bases). Per germline, CDR1 SGDLS and CDR2 YYNGEE. The CDR3 consists of 16 residues. Trimming removed 0 bases from V and 3 bases from J, with 13 bases in between. The CDR3 DNA is TGTGCCAGCAGCGTAGAAGGCGGGCCTATCTACAATGAGCAGTTCTTC. It is translated as CASSVEGGPIYNEQFF.

This clone has a single count. CDR3 nucleotides: TGTGCCAGCAGCTCGTTAATCACCGGGGAGCTGTTTTTT. This sequence encodes CASSSLITGELFF. The chain employs TRBV7-9 and TRBJ2-2; D call uncertain. The CDR3 sequence is 13 residues long. V dropped 4 bases and J dropped 4 bases, with 7 bases sitting between them. Germline CDR1 and CDR2: SEHNR and FQNEAQ (reference sequence).

V usage is TRBV28 and J usage is TRBJ2-1, with 13 bases that match TRBD2. The trim removed 10 bases at V and 9 bases at J, leaving 6 bases unmatched. CDR3 length: 13 residues. CDR1 and CDR2 (germline): MDHEN, SYDVKM. The CDR3 nucleotides read TGTGCCACCCGGACTAGCGGGAGCACTGAGCAGTTCTTC. This translates into CATRTSGSTEQFF.

The chain combines TRBV12-5 with TRBJ2-3; 14 bases align to TRBD2. Per germline, CDR1 LGHNT and CDR2 FRNRAP. The CDR3 is made up of 21 amino acids. With 0 bases clipped from V and 0 bases from J, the junction kept 11 bases outside the gene matches. The DNA for the CDR3 is TGTGCTAGTGGTTTGGTATTCTCCCGGACTAGCGGGAGGTTTAGCACAGATACGCAGTATTTT. Translation: CASGLVFSRTSGRFSTDTQYF.

The chain couples TRBV9 to TRBJ2-1; TRBD2 matches at 9 bases. The CDR3 is made up of 15 amino acids. The V gene end was trimmed by 2 bases and the J gene end by 7 bases; junction bases not matched to a gene: 7. Germline V CDR1 and CDR2: SGDLS, YYNGEE. CDR3 in amino acids: CASSVGTSTGNEQFF. The CDR3 region has the DNA TGTGCCAGCAGCGTGGGGACTAGCACTGGGAATGAGCAGTTCTTC.

This chain uses TRBV28 with TRBJ2-5; 9 positions match TRBD2. The CDR3 extends over 16 amino acids. CDR1 and CDR2 (germline): MDHEN, SYDVKM. With 3 bases clipped from V and 0 bases from J, the junction kept 5 bases outside the gene matches. The CDR3 here is CASSFRGRGYQETQYF. CDR3 sequence (DNA): TGTGCCAGCAGTTTCCGCGGGAGGGGGTACCAAGAGACCCAGTACTTC.

This clone appeared once. The J gene is TRBJ2-1, the V gene TRBV5-6, with TRBD2 matching over 8 bases. V was pared by 4 bases and J by 0 bases, with 3 bases of the junction left unmatched. Germline CDR1 reads SGHDT; CDR2 reads YYEEEE. CDR3 length: 15 residues. The CDR3 bases are TGTGCCAGCAGCCGTAGCGGGGCCTCCTACAATGAGCAGTTCTTC. Translated: CASSRSGASYNEQFF. The full variable domain, its missing parts supplied by reference TRBV5-6 and TRBJ2-1, is DAGVTQSPTHLIKTRGQQVTLRCSPKSGHDTVSWYQQALGQGPQFIFQYYEEEERQRGNFPDRFSGHQFPNYSSELNVNALLLGDSALYLCASSRSGASYNEQFFGPGTRLTVL.

The chain combines TRBV2 with TRBJ2-5; 14 bases are shared with TRBD2. J was trimmed by 5 bases and V by 4 bases; bases with no gene match: 12. The CDR3 consists of 18 residues. Looked up from germline, CDR1 is SNHLY and CDR2 is FYNNEI. The CDR3 region has the DNA TGTGCCAGCAGTGCGGGACTAGCGGGAGTCCGATCGTTGGAGACCCAGTACTTC. Encoded protein: CASSAGLAGVRSLETQYF.

The rearrangement links TRBV7-3 to TRBJ2-5; 9 bases line up with TRBD2. From germline, CDR1 is SGHTA and CDR2 FQGTGA. V trimming: 5 bases; J trimming: 5 bases; junction bases outside the gene matches: 9. The CDR3 extends over 15 amino acids. Written as DNA, the CDR3 is TGTGCCAGCAGCGTTAGCGGGAGAAGTGATGAGACCCAGTACTTC. Its protein product is CASSVSGRSDETQYF.

This chain links TRBV27 with TRBJ1-1, with TRBD1 matching over 7 bases. J was trimmed by 2 bases and V by 3 bases; bases with no gene match: 9. There are 16 residues in the CDR3. Looked up from germline, CDR1 is MNHEY and CDR2 is SMNVEV (reference sequence). CDR3 loop: CASSFRRAGGNTEAFF. The CDR3 DNA follows: TGTGCCAGCAGTTTCCGCAGGGCAGGGGGAAACACTGAAGCTTTCTTT.

This clone was picked up one time. The chain has TRBV11-2 and TRBJ2-2; D gene ambiguous. The ends were cut back, 1 base at V and 1 base at J, with 16 bases in the middle. The CDR3 runs 18 residues. Germline V gene data show CDR1 as SGHAT and CDR2 as FQNNGV. In DNA form, the CDR3 reads TGTGCCAGCAGCTTAGGCAGGTCCTCCATCTTGAACACCGGGGAGCTGTTTTTT. Protein product: CASSLGRSSILNTGELFF.

CDR3 amino acids: CASSPDSNTEAFF. The CDR3 DNA follows: TGTGCCAGCAGTCCTGACAGCAACACTGAAGCTTTCTTT. V gene TRBV5-4 combines with J gene TRBJ1-1, with D perhaps TRBD1 (5 bases). The V gene lost 5 bases and the J gene lost 2 bases, with 10 bases spanning the gap. The germline gives CDR1 SGHNT, CDR2 YYREEE (reference sequence). There are 13 residues in the CDR3.

V is TRBV4-3 and J is TRBJ2-1; tentatively, D is TRBD2 (6 bases). Per the germline V gene, CDR1 is LGHNA and CDR2 is YSLEER. V was trimmed by 0 bases and J by 4 bases, leaving 7 bases between them. This CDR3 has 14 residues. Written as DNA, the CDR3 is TGCGCCAGCAGCCAAGATGCGGGATACAATGAGCAGTTCTTC. Protein sequence: CASSQDAGYNEQFF.

This clone was counted a single time. V is TRBV7-9 and J is TRBJ2-1; 16 bases map to TRBD2. V gave up 5 bases and J gave up 7 bases; unmatched junction bases: 11. Germline CDR1 is SEHNR and CDR2 is FQNEAQ (reference sequence). The CDR3 loop spans 18 amino acids. In DNA, the CDR3 is TGTGCCAGCAGCCTGCCGGGACTAGCGGGAGGGCCATCTAATGAGCAGTTCTTC. This sequence encodes CASSLPGLAGGPSNEQFF.

J is TRBJ1-5 and V is TRBV15; D gene uncertain. The CDR3 spans 14 residues. Per the germline V gene, CDR1 is LNHNV and CDR2 is YYDKDF (reference sequence). V lost 0 bases and J 9 bases, leaving 12 bases between the germline ends. CDR3 bases: TGTGCCACCAGCAGAGAGAGGTCTTCTCGGCCCCAGCATTTT. Its translation: CATSRERSSRPQHF.

The chain has TRBV4-3 and TRBJ2-7; the match to TRBD2 covers 16 bases. The CDR3 is 17 residues long. The germline V gene has CDR1 LGHNA and CDR2 YSLEER. J gave up 10 bases and V 0 bases, and 9 bases lay outside the gene matches. Here the CDR3 reads CASSQEPPGLAGGRQYF. The DNA for the CDR3 is TGCGCCAGCAGCCAAGAACCGCCGGGACTAGCGGGAGGGAGACAGTACTTC.

The chain has TRBV28 and TRBJ1-1; TRBD1 matches at 10 bases. V shed 2 bases, J shed 0 bases, and the junction held 9 bases outside the gene matches. The length of the CDR3 is 18 residues. Germline V gene data show CDR1 as MDHEN and CDR2 as SYDVKM. The CDR3 region is CASSLKGQGTILNTEAFF. CDR3 DNA sequence: TGTGCCAGCAGTTTAAAGGGACAGGGGACTATACTGAACACTGAAGCTTTCTTT.

This clone occurred once. V usage is TRBV14 and J usage is TRBJ2-1; 8 positions agree with TRBD2. V lost 6 bases and J lost 0; bases outside the gene matches: 10. Germline V gene sequence: CDR1 SGHDN, CDR2 FVKESK. CDR3 length: 17 amino acids. As DNA, the CDR3 is TGTGCCAGCAGGGAAGGGGCCGGGAGGGCCTCCTACAATGAGCAGTTCTTC. This encodes CASREGAGRASYNEQFF. Supplemented by reference TRBV14 and TRBJ2-1, the full variable domain reads EAGVTQFPSHSVIEKGQTVTLRCDPISGHDNLYWYRRVMGKEIKFLLHFVKESKQDESGMPNNRFLAERTGGTYSTLKVQPAELEDSGVYFCASREGAGRASYNEQFFGPGTRLTVL.